The 2 T cell receptor beta chains reported below all come from one sample, sequenced in a study of T cell responses to AZD1222 COVID-19 vaccine. Method: immunoSEQ multiplex PCR; TCRdb's copy keeps in-frame clones and lacks some. The sample consists of approximately 150,000 clones, almost 90% of them appearing once. The specimen was peripheral blood, collected 28 days after the second AZD1222 dose. The receptor source for this set is an adult who received the AZD1222 COVID-19 vaccine.

The chain is built from TRBV16 and TRBJ1-4; D perhaps matches TRBD1 (6 bases). The CDR3 runs 16 residues. V gave up 6 bases and J gave up 7 bases, with 21 bases separating them. Germline assignment: CDR1 KGHSY and CDR2 FQNENV. As DNA, the CDR3 is TGTGCCAGCAGACCAGCCCTCCCGGACAGCCCTGAAAAACTGTTTTTT. Protein: CASRPALPDSPEKLFF.

The V and J genes are TRBV3-1 (or the pseudogene TRBV3-2) and TRBJ1-6; D is perhaps TRBD1 (6 bases). Per the germline V gene, CDR1 is LGHDT and CDR2 is YNNKEL (reference sequence). CDR3 length: 19 amino acids. V was shortened by 4 bases and J by 5 bases, with 24 bases between the two germline ends. CDR3 residues: CASSPSLRTGQSHNSPLHF. The CDR3 nucleotides are TGTGCCAGCAGCCCATCACTGCGGACGGGACAAAGTCATAATTCACCCCTCCACTTT.